The source of this T cell receptor beta chain is a study of glioma-infiltrating T cells. Study-wide results and caveats: CDR3 overlap between tissue and blood was very small. Gliomas, especially low-grade, showed above-expected tissue-blood divergence; non-neoplastic patients showed below.

This clonotype has at least ten counts. Its target is not known. TCR alpha and beta CDR3 regions were amplified from RNA using iRepertoire nested multiplex PCR. One entry per CDR3 protein, called by TCRdb with MiXCR from the multiplex PCR reads. Of 85,000 to 110,000 distinct CDR3 sequences detected, around 28% appear once; the ten largest clones hold around 40%. J lost 6 bases, V lost 4 bases, and 10 bases had no gene match. CDR3 length equals 15 residues. The germline V gene has CDR1 MNHNS and CDR2 SASEGT. This TCR came from a human donor with low-grade glioma or glioblastoma, undergoing nonglioma brain surgery, or in good health (not recorded which). The specimen sequenced was glioma tissue, nonneoplastic brain tissue, or PBMCs (not recorded which). This chain joins TRBV6-1 and TRBJ1-1; TRBD1 aligns across 8 bases. The CDR3 loop is CASSGQGAQGSEAFF. CDR3 nucleotides: TGTGCCAGCAGTGGCCAGGGGGCGCAGGGTTCTGAAGCTTTCTTT.